A single sample gave rise to the 19 T cell receptor beta chains below, sequenced in a study of blood T cell repertoires in COVID-19. Data came from immunoSEQ multiplex PCR; TCRdb stores just in-frame clones and leaves some out. The table shows 62,000 or so clones, with approximately 85% occurring only once. The specimen sequenced was peripheral blood. These receptors were collected from a human donor in a cohort sampled during active COVID-19.

The chain carries TRBV5-1 and TRBJ2-2; D possibly corresponds to TRBD1 (5 bases). Between the trimmed V and J ends, which lost 6 bases and 2 bases, there was a span of 14 bases. The CDR3 consists of 15 residues. Germline assignment: CDR1 SGHRS and CDR2 YFSETQ. The CDR3, as DNA: TGCGCCAGCACGGACATTGGGTCTAACACCGGGGAGCTGTTTTTT. The encoded protein is CASTDIGSNTGELFF.

The chain is built from TRBV24-1 and TRBJ2-2; 10 nucleotides agree with TRBD2. Unmatched junction bases numbered 4, after V lost 3 bases and J lost 4 bases. CDR1 is KGHDR, CDR2 SFDVKD, per germline. The CDR3 spans 16 residues. Written as DNA, the CDR3 is TGTGCCACCAGTGATCCAGCGGGGGGGCGCACCGGGGAGCTGTTTTTT. It is translated as CATSDPAGGRTGELFF.

This clone was seen just once. The rearrangement uses TRBV6-1 and TRBJ2-7, with D tentatively TRBD2 (5 bases). Germline V lookup: CDR1 MNHNS, CDR2 SASEGT. CDR3 length equals 13 residues. Trimming shortened V by 6 bases and J by 9 bases, and 18 bases separated the two germline ends. CDR3: CASSQGPGRGQYF. The CDR3 DNA reads as TGTGCCAGCAGCCAAGGACCTGGTCGGGGGCAGTACTTC.

This clone was recorded once. The chain recombines TRBV6-2 or TRBV6-3 with TRBJ2-7, with TRBD2 as a possible D gene (5 bases). V was shortened by 0 bases and J by 5 bases, with 17 bases between the two germline ends. The CDR3 runs to 16 residues. Germline-derived CDR1 and CDR2 are MNHEY and SVGEGT. Here the CDR3 reads CASSYSGWSGKNEQYF. The CDR3 nucleotides read TGTGCCAGCAGTTACTCCGGTTGGTCGGGGAAAAACGAGCAGTACTTC.

The rearrangement uses TRBV20-1 and TRBJ2-7; the D gene is possibly TRBD2 (7 bases). Germline CDR1 and CDR2: DFQATT and SNEGSKA (reference sequence). The CDR3 consists of 17 residues. The V and J ends lost 3 bases and 5 bases respectively, with 26 bases between them. The CDR3 spells CSASLMRGGTGAHEQYF. CDR3 coding DNA: TGCAGTGCTAGTCTCATGAGGGGGGGGACGGGTGCCCACGAGCAGTACTTC.

V and J are TRBV28 and TRBJ1-5, with D perhaps TRBD1 (6 bases). Germline assignment: CDR1 MDHEN and CDR2 SYDVKM. Deletions cut 5 bases from V and 4 bases from J, with 18 bases between. The CDR3 is 16 residues long. CDR3 protein: CASSPDSLGANQPQHF. CDR3 DNA sequence: TGTGCCAGCAGTCCAGACAGCTTGGGGGCGAATCAGCCCCAGCATTTT.

The V and J genes are TRBV2 and TRBJ2-7, with TRBD2 matching 11 bases. CDR1 SNHLY and CDR2 FYNNEI come from the germline V gene. This CDR3 spans 13 amino acids. V lost 6 bases, J lost 4 bases, and 2 bases stayed unmatched. The CDR3 DNA sequence: TGTGCCAGCAGACTAGCGGGAGTGTACGAGCAGTACTTC. Protein: CASRLAGVYEQYF.

This clone ranks as medium-sized (0.01 to 0.1%). The J gene is TRBJ1-4, the V gene TRBV7-9; 8 positions match TRBD1. Germline V gene lookup returns CDR1 SEHNR and CDR2 FQNEAQ (reference sequence). The V gene end was trimmed by 0 bases and the J gene end by 7 bases; junction bases not matched to a gene: 4. This CDR3 contains 15 residues. This CDR3 reads CASSLANRGSEKLFF. The DNA for the CDR3 is TGTGCCAGCAGCTTAGCCAACAGGGGGAGTGAAAAACTGTTTTTT.

The chain carries TRBV7-4 and TRBJ1-5; 9 nucleotides agree with TRBD1. Germline CDR1 is SGHVT and CDR2 is SQSDAQ. Losses at the gene ends were 2 bases for V and 6 bases for J; bases not matched to a gene: 5. This CDR3 has 15 residues. The CDR3 bases are TGTGCCAGCAGCTTACCAACAGGGGGCAGTCAGCCCCAGCATTTT. As protein: CASSLPTGGSQPQHF.

This chain joins TRBV7-8 and TRBJ2-3; TRBD2 matches 9 bases. The CDR3 totals 16 residues. Germline loops: CDR1 SGHVS, CDR2 FQNEAQ. V gave up 1 base and J gave up 2 bases; unmatched junction bases: 4. The CDR3 bases are TGTGCCAGCAGCTTAGAGGGACTAGCAGCCACAGATACGCAGTATTTT. This translates into CASSLEGLAATDTQYF.

The chain employs TRBV3-1 (or the pseudogene TRBV3-2) and TRBJ1-3; D is perhaps TRBD1 (5 bases). The CDR3 spans 16 residues. V shed 0 bases and J shed 4 bases, with 13 bases lying between them. CDR1 is LGHDT and CDR2 is YNNKEL in the germline V gene (reference sequence). The CDR3 bases are TGTGCCAGCAGCCAAGAAAGGGACTCTCAGGGAAACACCATATATTTT. Its protein is CASSQERDSQGNTIYF.

The chain joins TRBV3-1 (or the pseudogene TRBV3-2) to TRBJ2-1; TRBD2 matches at 13 bases. The CDR3 spans 14 residues. Germline CDR1 is LGHDT and CDR2 is YNNKEL (reference sequence). The V and J ends lost 5 bases and 12 bases, in that order; junction bases with no gene match: 7. The chain's CDR3 is CASSFRTSGGWQFF. DNA for the CDR3: TGTGCCAGCAGCTTCCGGACTAGCGGGGGTTGGCAGTTCTTC.

V and J are TRBV11-2 and TRBJ1-5; 7 nucleotides match TRBD1. Germline V lookup: CDR1 SGHAT, CDR2 FQNNGV. This CDR3 is built from 11 residues. With 5 bases clipped from V and 9 bases from J, the junction kept 1 base outside the gene matches. The CDR3 spells CASSQGGPQHF. CDR3 nucleotide sequence: TGTGCCAGCAGCCAGGGGGGGCCCCAGCATTTT.

The rearrangement uses TRBV5-1 and TRBJ1-1; D may be TRBD1 (6 bases). CDR3 length: 14 residues. V lost 4 bases and J lost 0, with 10 bases in between. CDR1 and CDR2 (germline): SGHRS, YFSETQ. CDR3 region: CASSTGQMNTEAFF. Written as DNA, the CDR3 is TGCGCCAGCAGCACCGGACAGATGAACACTGAAGCTTTCTTT.

V is TRBV28 and J is TRBJ2-1, with 7 bases lining up with TRBD2. Germline V gene lookup returns CDR1 MDHEN and CDR2 SYDVKM. The CDR3 covers 16 residues. The V gene end was trimmed by 2 bases and the J gene end by 6 bases; junction bases not matched to a gene: 10. In DNA form, the CDR3 reads TGTGCCAGCAGTTTAATCGGCGGGAGATTCGGCAATGAGCAGTTCTTC. It encodes CASSLIGGRFGNEQFF.

This chain joins TRBV28 and TRBJ2-5; the D gene is possibly TRBD2 (6 bases). The CDR3 is made up of 13 amino acids. V shed 2 bases and J shed 5 bases, with 9 bases lying between them. The V gene's germline CDR1 is MDHEN and CDR2 SYDVKM. Here the CDR3 DNA reads TGTGCCAGCAGTTTAGAGGGGAGGGAGACCCAGTACTTC. Amino acid sequence: CASSLEGRETQYF.

This rearrangement joins TRBV7-2 to TRBJ2-7, with 10 positions matching TRBD1. Germline V gene lookup returns CDR1 SGHTA and CDR2 FQGNSA. Germline trimming cut 0 bases from V and 4 bases from J; bases unmatched to any gene: 3. The CDR3 is 15 amino acids. CDR3 protein: CASSLAGTGEYEQYF. Here the CDR3 DNA reads TGTGCCAGCAGCTTAGCGGGGACAGGGGAGTACGAGCAGTACTTC.

The chain has TRBV11-2 and TRBJ2-1; TRBD2 is a possible D gene (6 bases). Trimming took off 8 bases at V and 0 bases at J, with 11 bases between the two ends. The CDR3 has 14 amino acids. Germline V gives CDR1 SGHAT, CDR2 FQNNGV. This chain's CDR3 is CASLGGASYNEQFF. The CDR3 nucleotides read TGTGCCAGCCTGGGGGGAGCCTCCTACAATGAGCAGTTCTTC.

The V and J genes are TRBV19 and TRBJ2-1, with TRBD2 matching over 11 bases. Germline V gene sequence: CDR1 LNHDA, CDR2 SQIVND (reference sequence). The CDR3 spans 16 residues. V shed 4 bases, J shed 9 bases, and the junction held 11 bases outside the gene matches. The CDR3, as DNA: TGTGCCAGTAGTACAATGTTAGCGGGAGGGCCAAGTGAGCAGTTCTTC. Protein product: CASSTMLAGGPSEQFF.